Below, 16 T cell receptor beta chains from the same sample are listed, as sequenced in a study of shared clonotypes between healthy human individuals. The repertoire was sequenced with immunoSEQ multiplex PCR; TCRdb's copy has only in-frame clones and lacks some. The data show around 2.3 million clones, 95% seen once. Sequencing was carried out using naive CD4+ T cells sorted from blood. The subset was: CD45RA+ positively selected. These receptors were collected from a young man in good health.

The CDR3: CASSYRGYGYTF. As DNA, the CDR3 is TGTGCCAGCAGCTACAGGGGTTATGGCTACACCTTC. The V call is TRBV7-2, the J call TRBJ1-2; 7 nucleotides align to TRBD1. This CDR3 contains 12 residues. After removal of 4 bases from V and 5 bases from J, the junction contained 1 base not matched to a gene. Looked up from germline, CDR1 is SGHTA and CDR2 is FQGNSA.

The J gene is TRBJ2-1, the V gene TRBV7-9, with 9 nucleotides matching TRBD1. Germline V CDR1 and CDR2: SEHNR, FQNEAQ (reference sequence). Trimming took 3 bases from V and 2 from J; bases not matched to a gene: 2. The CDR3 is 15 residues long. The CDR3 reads CASSFRDRAYNEQFF. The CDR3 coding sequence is TGTGCCAGCAGCTTCAGGGACAGGGCCTACAATGAGCAGTTCTTC.

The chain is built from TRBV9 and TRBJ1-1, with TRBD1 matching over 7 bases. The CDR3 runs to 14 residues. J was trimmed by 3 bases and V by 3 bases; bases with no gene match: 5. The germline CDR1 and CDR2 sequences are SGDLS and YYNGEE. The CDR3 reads CASSARQGHTEAFF. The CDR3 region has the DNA TGTGCCAGCAGCGCCCGACAGGGACACACTGAAGCTTTCTTT.

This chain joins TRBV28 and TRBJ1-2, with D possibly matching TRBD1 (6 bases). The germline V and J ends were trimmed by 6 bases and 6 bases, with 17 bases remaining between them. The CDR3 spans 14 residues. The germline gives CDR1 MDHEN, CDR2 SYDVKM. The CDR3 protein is CASSQMSRGDGYTF. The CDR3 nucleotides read TGTGCCAGCAGCCAAATGTCCAGGGGTGATGGCTACACCTTC.

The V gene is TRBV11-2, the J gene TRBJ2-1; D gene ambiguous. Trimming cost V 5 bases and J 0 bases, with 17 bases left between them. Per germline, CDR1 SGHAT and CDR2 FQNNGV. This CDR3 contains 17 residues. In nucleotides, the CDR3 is TGTGCCAGCAGCCCCAGCGCCCAGAGATTCTCCTACAATGAGCAGTTCTTC. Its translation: CASSPSAQRFSYNEQFF.

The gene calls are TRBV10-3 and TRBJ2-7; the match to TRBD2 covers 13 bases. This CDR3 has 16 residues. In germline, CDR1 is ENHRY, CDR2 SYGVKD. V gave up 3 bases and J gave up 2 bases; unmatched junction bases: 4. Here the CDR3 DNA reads TGTGCCATCAGTGAAGGGACTAGCGGGGCGGCCTACGAGCAGTACTTC. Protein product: CAISEGTSGAAYEQYF.

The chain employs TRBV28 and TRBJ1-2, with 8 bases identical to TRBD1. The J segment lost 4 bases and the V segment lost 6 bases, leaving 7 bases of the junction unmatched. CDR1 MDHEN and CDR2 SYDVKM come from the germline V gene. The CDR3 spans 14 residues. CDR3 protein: CASRLPGGLYGYTF. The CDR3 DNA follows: TGTGCCAGCAGATTACCAGGGGGCCTCTATGGCTACACCTTC.

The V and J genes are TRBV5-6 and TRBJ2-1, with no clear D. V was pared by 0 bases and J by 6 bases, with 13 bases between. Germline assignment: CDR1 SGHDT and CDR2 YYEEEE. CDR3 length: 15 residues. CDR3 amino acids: CASSLGIGVANEQFF. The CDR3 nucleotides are TGTGCCAGCAGCTTGGGAATTGGGGTTGCCAATGAGCAGTTCTTC.

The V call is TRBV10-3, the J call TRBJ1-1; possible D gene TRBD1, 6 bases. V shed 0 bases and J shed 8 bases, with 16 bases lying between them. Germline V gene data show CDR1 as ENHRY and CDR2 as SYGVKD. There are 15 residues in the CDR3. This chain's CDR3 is CAISESEGVTFEAFF. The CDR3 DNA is TGTGCCATCAGTGAGTCTGAGGGGGTGACCTTCGAAGCTTTCTTT.

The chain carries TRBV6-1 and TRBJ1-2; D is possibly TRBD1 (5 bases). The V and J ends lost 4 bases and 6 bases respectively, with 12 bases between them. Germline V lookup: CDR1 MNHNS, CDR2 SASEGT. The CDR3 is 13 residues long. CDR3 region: CASSAFGAHGYTF. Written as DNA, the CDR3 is TGTGCCAGCAGTGCATTTGGGGCGCATGGCTACACCTTC.

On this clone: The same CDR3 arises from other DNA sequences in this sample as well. CDR3 sequence: CASSLGGFNQPQHF. CDR3 DNA sequence: TGCGCCAGCAGCTTGGGAGGATTCAATCAGCCCCAGCATTTT. V gene TRBV5-1 combines with J gene TRBJ1-5; D is undetermined. V lost 0 bases and J lost 3, with 7 bases in between. CDR3 length equals 14 residues. Germline V gene data show CDR1 as SGHRS and CDR2 as YFSETQ.

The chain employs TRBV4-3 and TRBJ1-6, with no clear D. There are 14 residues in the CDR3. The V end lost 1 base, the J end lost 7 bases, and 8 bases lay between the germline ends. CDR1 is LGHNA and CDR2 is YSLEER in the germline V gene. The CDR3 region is CASSQVVRNSPLHF. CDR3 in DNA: TGCGCCAGCAGCCAAGTGGTCAGAAATTCACCCCTCCACTTT.

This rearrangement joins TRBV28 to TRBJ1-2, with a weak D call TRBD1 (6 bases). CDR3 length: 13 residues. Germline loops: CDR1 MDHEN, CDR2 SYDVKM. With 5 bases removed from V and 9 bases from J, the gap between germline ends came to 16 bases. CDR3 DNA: TGTGCCAGCAGTCAGACCAAACAGGGAAGCTACACCTTC. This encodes CASSQTKQGSYTF.

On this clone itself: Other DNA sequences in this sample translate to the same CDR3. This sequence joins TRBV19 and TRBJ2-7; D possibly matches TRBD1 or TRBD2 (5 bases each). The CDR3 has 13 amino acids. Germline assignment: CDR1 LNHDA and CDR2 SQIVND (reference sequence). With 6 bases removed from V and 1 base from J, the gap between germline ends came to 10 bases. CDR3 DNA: TGTGCCAGTAGCCGGGGACGATCCTACGAGCAGTACTTC. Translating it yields CASSRGRSYEQYF.

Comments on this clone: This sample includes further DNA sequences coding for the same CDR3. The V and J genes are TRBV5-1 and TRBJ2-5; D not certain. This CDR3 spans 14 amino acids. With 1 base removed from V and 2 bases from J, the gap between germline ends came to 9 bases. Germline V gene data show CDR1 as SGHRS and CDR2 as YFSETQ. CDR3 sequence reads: CASSLLGSQETQYF. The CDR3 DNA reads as TGCGCCAGCAGCTTGCTAGGCTCTCAAGAGACCCAGTACTTC.

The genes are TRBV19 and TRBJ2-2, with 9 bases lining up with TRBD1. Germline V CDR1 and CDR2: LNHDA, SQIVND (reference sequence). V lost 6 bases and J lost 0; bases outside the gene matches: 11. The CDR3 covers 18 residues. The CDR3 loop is CASSPIRDRGTNTGELFF. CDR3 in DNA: TGTGCCAGTAGCCCAATCCGCGACAGGGGGACGAACACCGGGGAGCTGTTTTTT.